The 14 T cell receptor beta chains below were found in one sample sequenced in a study of blood T cell repertoires in COVID-19. Data came from immunoSEQ multiplex PCR; TCRdb stores just in-frame clones and leaves some out. The sample consists of about 250,000 clones, 82% of them appearing once. Sequencing input: PBMCs or T cells enriched from blood (not recorded which). These receptors originate from a middle-aged man who had been exposed to COVID-19.

V gene TRBV5-1 combines with J gene TRBJ2-3; D possibly corresponds to TRBD1 (5 bases). Trimming shortened V by 0 bases and J by 6 bases, and 8 bases separated the two germline ends. The germline V gene encodes CDR1 SGHRS and CDR2 YFSETQ. The CDR3 is made up of 13 amino acids. The CDR3 spells CASSLVRADTQYF. The CDR3 DNA follows: TGCGCCAGCAGCTTGGTCAGGGCTGATACGCAGTATTTT.

DNA of the CDR3: TGTGCCAGCAGCCAAGATGTTCGGGGGGAGACCCAGTACTTC. It specifies CASSQDVRGETQYF. This chain joins TRBV4-2 and TRBJ2-5; D might be TRBD2 (6 bases). V was clipped by 0 bases and J by 5 bases, with 10 bases between them. The length of the CDR3 is 14 residues. Germline V gene lookup returns CDR1 LGHNA and CDR2 YNFKEQ.

The chain couples TRBV24-1 to TRBJ2-3, with TRBD2 matching over 14 bases. Trimming removed 5 bases from V and 6 bases from J; junction bases left unmatched: 3. CDR3 size: 15 residues. Germline V CDR1 and CDR2: KGHDR, SFDVKD. CDR3 sequence reads: CATSVGTSGSDTQYF. The CDR3 nucleotides are TGTGCCACCAGTGTTGGGACTAGCGGGAGCGATACGCAGTATTTT.

This clone was recorded once. The chain carries TRBV5-6 and TRBJ2-2, with 7 bases aligning to TRBD2. With 0 bases clipped from V and 9 bases from J, the junction kept 8 bases outside the gene matches. CDR1 is SGHDT, CDR2 YYEEEE, per germline. CDR3 length equals 15 residues. CDR3 nucleotide sequence: TGTGCCAGCAGCTTGGGGACTAGGTCCATCCGGGAGCTGTTTTTT. Protein product: CASSLGTRSIRELFF.

V is TRBV21-1 and J is TRBJ2-3; TRBD2, the table's D call, was not compared with the DNA. TRBV21-1 is labeled a pseudogene. The length of the CDR3 is 17 residues. CDR3 DNA: TGTGCCAGCAGCAAAAAATATCGACTTAATTATTCAGATACGCAGTATTTT. It codes for CASSKKYRLNYSDTQYF.

The chain recombines TRBV9 with TRBJ2-3, with TRBD2 identical over 7 bases. This CDR3 contains 15 residues. J gave up 0 bases and V 3 bases, and 4 bases lay outside the gene matches. Germline CDR1 reads SGDLS; CDR2 reads YYNGEE. The CDR3 spells CASSASGISTDTQYF. The CDR3 DNA sequence: TGTGCCAGCAGCGCCAGCGGGATCAGCACAGATACGCAGTATTTT.

V gene TRBV2 combines with J gene TRBJ2-1; the match to TRBD2 covers 10 bases. The CDR3 is made up of 14 amino acids. CDR1 is SNHLY and CDR2 is FYNNEI in the germline V gene. Trimming removed 6 bases from V and 7 bases from J; junction bases left unmatched: 6. CDR3 sequence reads: CASRGLAGVNEQFF. Written as DNA, the CDR3 is TGTGCCAGCAGAGGGCTAGCGGGAGTGAATGAGCAGTTCTTC.

This clone was seen a handful of times. Compared with germline, one end of the junction differs, possibly owing to a read error. V usage is TRBV2 and J usage is TRBJ1-1, with 8 bases that match TRBD1. From germline, CDR1 is SNHLY and CDR2 FYNNEI. The CDR3 spans 11 residues. CDR3 in amino acids: CASSIDRGDCF. CDR3 sequence (DNA): TGTGCCAGCAGTATAGACAGGGGCGACTGCTTT.

The J gene is TRBJ1-5, the V gene TRBV7-8, with a weak D call TRBD1 (5 bases). Germline V lookup: CDR1 SGHVS, CDR2 FQNEAQ. Trimming cost V 5 bases and J 6 bases, with 14 bases left between them. CDR3 length: 14 amino acids. CDR3 nucleotides: TGTGCCAGCAGCCGAGCTGGGGCCGTTCAGCCCCAGCATTTT. Its translation: CASSRAGAVQPQHF.

The chain carries TRBV30 and TRBJ2-5; D is unresolved. V lost 1 base and J lost 3, with 9 bases in between. This CDR3 is built from 13 residues. CDR1 GTSNPN and CDR2 SVGIG come from the germline V gene (reference sequence). This CDR3 is CAWSASRKETQYF. DNA of the CDR3: TGTGCCTGGAGTGCTAGTAGAAAAGAGACCCAGTACTTC. The complete variable domain, with remaining parts taken from reference TRBV30 and TRBJ2-5, reads SQTIHQWPATLVQPVGSPLSLECTVEGTSNPNLYWYRQAAGRGLQLLFYSVGIGQISSEVPQNLSASRPQDRQFILSSKKLLLSDSGFYLCAWSASRKETQYFGPGTRLLVL.

The rearrangement uses TRBV21-1 and TRBJ1-1; TRBD1, the table's D call, lacks a check against the DNA. TRBV21-1 is given as a pseudogene. The CDR3 runs 15 residues. The CDR3 protein is CASSHRGRENTEAFF. The CDR3, as DNA: TGTGCCAGCAGCCACAGGGGCCGGGAAAACACTGAAGCTTTCTTT.

This rearrangement joins TRBV30 to TRBJ1-5; 10 bases align to TRBD1. The CDR3 covers 13 residues. The germline gives CDR1 GTSNPN, CDR2 SVGIG (reference sequence). Losses at the gene ends were 4 bases for V and 7 bases for J; bases not matched to a gene: 4. CDR3 residues: CAWTGTGDQPQHF. As DNA, the CDR3 is TGTGCCTGGACAGGGACAGGGGACCAGCCCCAGCATTTT. Full variable domain (rest looked up from reference TRBV30 and TRBJ1-5): SQTIHQWPATLVQPVGSPLSLECTVEGTSNPNLYWYRQAAGRGLQLLFYSVGIGQISSEVPQNLSASRPQDRQFILSSKKLLLSDSGFYLCAWTGTGDQPQHFGDGTRLSIL.

This clone was observed a handful of times. V is TRBV7-2 and J is TRBJ1-2, with D maybe TRBD1 (5 bases). V was trimmed by 2 bases and J by 4 bases, leaving 14 bases between them. The CDR3 totals 15 residues. CDR1 is SGHTA, CDR2 FQGNSA, per germline. The CDR3 DNA is TGTGCCAGCAGCTTAATGTTGGAGGGGACCTATGGCTACACCTTC. Translation: CASSLMLEGTYGYTF.

CDR3 in DNA: TGCGCCAGCAGCTTGCGTGATAGCGGACCGACCGGGGAGCTGTTTTTT. Translation gives CASSLRDSGPTGELFF. This rearrangement joins TRBV5-1 to TRBJ2-2; tentatively, D is TRBD2 (6 bases). The V end was cut by 1 base, the J end by 5 bases, with 15 bases between. This CDR3 region has 16 residues. The germline V gene encodes CDR1 SGHRS and CDR2 YFSETQ.